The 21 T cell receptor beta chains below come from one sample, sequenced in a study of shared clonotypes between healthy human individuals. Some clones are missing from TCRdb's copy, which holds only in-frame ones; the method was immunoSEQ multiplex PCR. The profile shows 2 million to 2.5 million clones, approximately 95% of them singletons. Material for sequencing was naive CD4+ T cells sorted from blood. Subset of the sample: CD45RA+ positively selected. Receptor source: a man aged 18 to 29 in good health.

CDR3 protein: CASTGGGSGANVLTF. The CDR3 region has the DNA TGTGCCAGCACCGGGGGGGGATCAGGGGCCAACGTCCTGACTTTC. The genes are TRBV6-6 and TRBJ2-6, with 8 nucleotides matching TRBD2. Trimming took 7 bases from V and 4 from J; bases not matched to a gene: 6. The CDR3 has 15 amino acids. Germline V gene lookup returns CDR1 MNHNY and CDR2 SVGAGI (reference sequence).

The CDR3 nucleotides read TGCGCCAGCAGCCTCAGGGGGACCACCGACTATGGCTACACCTTC. Its protein is CASSLRGTTDYGYTF. The V gene is TRBV5-1, the J gene TRBJ1-2; TRBD1 matches 7 bases. V shed 4 bases and J 3 bases; nucleotides not matched to a gene: 9. From germline, CDR1 is SGHRS and CDR2 YFSETQ. This CDR3 has 15 residues.

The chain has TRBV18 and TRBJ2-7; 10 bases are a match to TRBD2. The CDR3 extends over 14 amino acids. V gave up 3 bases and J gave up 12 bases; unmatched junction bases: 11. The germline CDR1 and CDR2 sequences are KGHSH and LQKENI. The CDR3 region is CASSPSLAGAVAYF. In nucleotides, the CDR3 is TGTGCCAGCTCACCCTCTCTAGCGGGAGCGGTGGCGTACTTC.

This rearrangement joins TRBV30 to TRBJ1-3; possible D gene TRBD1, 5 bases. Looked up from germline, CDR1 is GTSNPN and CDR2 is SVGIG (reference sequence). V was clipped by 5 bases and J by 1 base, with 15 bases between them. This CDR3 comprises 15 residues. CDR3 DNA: TGTGCCTGGGCCAGGGAGTTCCTTTCTGGAAACACCATATATTTT. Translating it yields CAWAREFLSGNTIYF.

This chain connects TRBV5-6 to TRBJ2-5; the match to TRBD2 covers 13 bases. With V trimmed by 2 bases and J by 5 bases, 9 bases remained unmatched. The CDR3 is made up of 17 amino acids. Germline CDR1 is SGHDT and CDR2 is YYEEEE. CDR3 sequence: CASSLRLAGGNWETQYF. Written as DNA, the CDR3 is TGTGCCAGCAGCTTAAGACTAGCGGGAGGCAATTGGGAGACCCAGTACTTC.

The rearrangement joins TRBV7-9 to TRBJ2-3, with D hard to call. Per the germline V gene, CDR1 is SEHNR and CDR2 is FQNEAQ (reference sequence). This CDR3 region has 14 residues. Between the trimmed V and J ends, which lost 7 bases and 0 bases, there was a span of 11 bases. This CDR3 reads CASILVESTDTQYF. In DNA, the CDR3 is TGTGCCAGCATCCTTGTCGAAAGCACAGATACGCAGTATTTT.

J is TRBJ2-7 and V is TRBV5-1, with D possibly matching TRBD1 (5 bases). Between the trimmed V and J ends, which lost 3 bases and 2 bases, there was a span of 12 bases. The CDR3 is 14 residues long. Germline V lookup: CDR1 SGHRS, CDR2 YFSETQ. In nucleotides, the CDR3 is TGCGCCAGCAGCTCGACAGTAACGACCTACGAGCAGTACTTC. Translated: CASSSTVTTYEQYF.

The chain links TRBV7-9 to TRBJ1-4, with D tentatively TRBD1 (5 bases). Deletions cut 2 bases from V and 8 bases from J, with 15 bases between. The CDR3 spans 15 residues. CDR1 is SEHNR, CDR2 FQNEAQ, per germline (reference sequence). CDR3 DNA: TGTGCCAGCAGCTTAACCAGGGCAAAGGGAGAAAAACTGTTTTTT. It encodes CASSLTRAKGEKLFF.

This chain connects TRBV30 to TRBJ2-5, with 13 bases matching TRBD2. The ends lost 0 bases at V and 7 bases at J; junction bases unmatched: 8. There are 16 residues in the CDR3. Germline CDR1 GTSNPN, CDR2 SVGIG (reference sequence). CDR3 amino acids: CAWSVGTSGAGGTQYF. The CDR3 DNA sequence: TGTGCCTGGAGTGTAGGGACTAGCGGGGCGGGGGGGACCCAGTACTTC. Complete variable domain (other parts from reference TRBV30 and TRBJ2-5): SQTIHQWPATLVQPVGSPLSLECTVEGTSNPNLYWYRQAAGRGLQLLFYSVGIGQISSEVPQNLSASRPQDRQFILSSKKLLLSDSGFYLCAWSVGTSGAGGTQYFGPGTRLLVL.

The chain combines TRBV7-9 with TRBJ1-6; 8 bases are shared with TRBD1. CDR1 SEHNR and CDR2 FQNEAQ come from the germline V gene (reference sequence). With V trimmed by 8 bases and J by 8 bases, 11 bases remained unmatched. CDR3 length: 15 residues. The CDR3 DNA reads TGTGCCAGCGGACAGGGTTTGGACTTTTATTCACCCCTCCACTTT. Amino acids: CASGQGLDFYSPLHF.

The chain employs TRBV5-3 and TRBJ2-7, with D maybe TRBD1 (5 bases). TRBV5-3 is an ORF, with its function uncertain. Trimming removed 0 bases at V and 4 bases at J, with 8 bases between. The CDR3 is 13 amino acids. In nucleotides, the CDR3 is TGTGCCAGAAGCTTGGAACAGGATTACGAGCAGTACTTC. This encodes CARSLEQDYEQYF.

The CDR3 protein is CASSLVAGGTGEQYF. In DNA, the CDR3 is TGTGCCAGCAGCTTAGTTGCGGGCGGGACGGGCGAGCAGTACTTC. V and J are TRBV7-2 and TRBJ2-7; a possible D gene is TRBD2 (6 bases). Germline V lookup: CDR1 SGHTA, CDR2 FQGNSA. The CDR3 consists of 15 residues. Trimming left V 1 base short and J 6 bases short, with 16 bases between. Using reference TRBV7-2 and TRBJ2-7 for the parts outside the CDR3, the full variable domain is GAGVSQSPSNKVTEKGKDVELRCDPISGHTALYWYRQSLGQGLEFLIYFQGNSAPDKSGLPSDRFSAERTGGSVSTLTIQRTQQEDSAVYLCASSLVAGGTGEQYFGPGTRLTVT.

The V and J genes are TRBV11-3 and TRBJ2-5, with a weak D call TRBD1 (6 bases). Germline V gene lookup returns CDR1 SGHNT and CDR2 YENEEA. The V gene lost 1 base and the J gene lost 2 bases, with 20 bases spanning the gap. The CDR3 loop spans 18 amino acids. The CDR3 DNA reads TGTGCCAGCAGCTTAGGGCAGAAAACAGGGTCGGGACAAGAGACCCAGTACTTC. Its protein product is CASSLGQKTGSGQETQYF. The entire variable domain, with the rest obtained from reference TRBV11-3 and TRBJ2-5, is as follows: EAGVVQSPRYKIIEKKQPVAFWCNPISGHNTLYWYLQNLGQGPELLIRYENEEAVDDSQLPKDRFSAERLKGVDSTLKIQPAELGDSAVYLCASSLGQKTGSGQETQYFGPGTRLLVL.

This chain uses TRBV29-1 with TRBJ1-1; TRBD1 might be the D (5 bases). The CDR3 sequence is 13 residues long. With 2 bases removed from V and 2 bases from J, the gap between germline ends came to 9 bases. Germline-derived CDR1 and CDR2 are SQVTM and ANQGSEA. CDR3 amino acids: CSVENQGNTEAFF. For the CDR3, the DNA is TGCAGCGTTGAAAATCAGGGTAACACTGAAGCTTTCTTT. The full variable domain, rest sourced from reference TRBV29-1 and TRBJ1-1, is SAVISQKPSRDICQRGTSLTIQCQVDSQVTMMFWYRQQPGQSLTLIATANQGSEATYESGFVIDKFPISRPNLTFSTLTVSNMSPEDSSIYLCSVENQGNTEAFFGQGTRLTVV.

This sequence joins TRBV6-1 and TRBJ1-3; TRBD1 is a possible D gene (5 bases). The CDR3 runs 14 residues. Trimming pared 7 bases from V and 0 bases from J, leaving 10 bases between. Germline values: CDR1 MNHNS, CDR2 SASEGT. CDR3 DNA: TGTGCCAGCACCACAGGAAACTCTGGAAACACCATATATTTT. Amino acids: CASTTGNSGNTIYF.

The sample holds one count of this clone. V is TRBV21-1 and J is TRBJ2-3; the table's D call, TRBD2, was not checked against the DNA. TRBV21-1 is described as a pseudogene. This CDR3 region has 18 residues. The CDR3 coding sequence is TGTGCCAGCAGAGGAATATCTGGGCTAGCGGGAGCCGAGGATACGCAGTATTTT. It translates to CASRGISGLAGAEDTQYF.

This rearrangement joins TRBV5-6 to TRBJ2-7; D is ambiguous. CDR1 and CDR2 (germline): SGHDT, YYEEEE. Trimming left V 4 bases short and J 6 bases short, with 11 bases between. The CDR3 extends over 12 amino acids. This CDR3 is CASSHGRPEQYF. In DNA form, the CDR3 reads TGTGCCAGCAGCCATGGAAGACCCGAGCAGTACTTC.

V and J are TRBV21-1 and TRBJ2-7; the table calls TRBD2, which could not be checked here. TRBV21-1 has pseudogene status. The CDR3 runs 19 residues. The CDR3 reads CASSTRTKPGTSGSYEQYF. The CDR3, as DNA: TGTGCCAGCAGCACCAGAACAAAACCCGGGACTAGCGGGAGCTACGAGCAGTACTTC.

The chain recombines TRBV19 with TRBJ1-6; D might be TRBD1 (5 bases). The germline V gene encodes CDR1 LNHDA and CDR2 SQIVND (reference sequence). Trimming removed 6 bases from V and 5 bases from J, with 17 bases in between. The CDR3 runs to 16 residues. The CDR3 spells CASSPRGQGDNSPLHF. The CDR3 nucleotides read TGTGCCAGTAGCCCCCGAGGGCAGGGAGATAATTCACCCCTCCACTTT.

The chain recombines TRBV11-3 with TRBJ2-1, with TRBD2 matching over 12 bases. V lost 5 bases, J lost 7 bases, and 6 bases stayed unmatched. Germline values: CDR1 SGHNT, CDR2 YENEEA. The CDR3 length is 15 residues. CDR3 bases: TGTGCCAGCAGCCTGGGACTAGCGGGCAAGAATGAGCAGTTCTTC. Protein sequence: CASSLGLAGKNEQFF.

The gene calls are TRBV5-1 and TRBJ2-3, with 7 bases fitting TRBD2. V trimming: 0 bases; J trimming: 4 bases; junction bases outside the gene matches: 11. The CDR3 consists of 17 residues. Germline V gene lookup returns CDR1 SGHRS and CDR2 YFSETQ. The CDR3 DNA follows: TGCGCCAGCAGCTTGGTCGCGGGAGTTGGGAACGCAGATACGCAGTATTTT. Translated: CASSLVAGVGNADTQYF.